These 27 T cell receptor beta chains were sequenced from one sample in a study of PD-L1 blockade in urothelial cancer. Data came from immunoSEQ multiplex PCR; TCRdb stores just in-frame clones and leaves some out. The sample shows more than 45,000 clones, roughly 82% of them seen only once. The material was PBMCs, obtained around atezolizumab (anti-PD-L1) treatment. Every receptor here comes from a man between 70 and 80 years old with urothelial cancer.

This clone was seen just once. The chain combines TRBV6-1 with TRBJ1-1, with D unclear. The CDR3 extends over 12 amino acids. The V gene lost 8 bases and the J gene lost 10 bases, with 17 bases spanning the gap. In germline, CDR1 is MNHNS, CDR2 SASEGT. CDR3 nucleotides: TGTGCCAGCGATCAAGGGAGGAAACGAGCTTTCTTT. Translated, it gives CASDQGRKRAFF.

This rearrangement joins TRBV10-1 to TRBJ2-3; TRBD2 aligns across 10 bases. This CDR3 has 13 amino acids. Losses at the gene ends were 5 bases for V and 8 bases for J; bases not matched to a gene: 4. Germline V lookup: CDR1 WNHNN, CDR2 SYGVQD (reference sequence). In DNA, the CDR3 is TGCGCCAGCAGTTCTAGCGGGAGCTTTACGCAGTATTTT. Protein: CASSSSGSFTQYF.

The genes are TRBV29-1 and TRBJ2-7; tentative D call: TRBD1 (6 bases). With 3 bases removed from V and 5 bases from J, the gap between germline ends came to 17 bases. CDR3 length: 14 amino acids. Germline loops: CDR1 SQVTM, CDR2 ANQGSEA. This CDR3 is CSVDPQGLGHEQYF. As DNA, the CDR3 is TGCAGCGTTGACCCACAGGGTTTGGGACACGAGCAGTACTTC.

The V gene is TRBV19, the J gene TRBJ1-1, with TRBD1 matching 9 bases. The J segment lost 3 bases and the V segment lost 5 bases, leaving 4 bases of the junction unmatched. CDR3 length: 14 residues. The germline gives CDR1 LNHDA, CDR2 SQIVND (reference sequence). Written as DNA, the CDR3 is TGTGCCAGTAGTGCCCGACAGGGGGACACTGAAGCTTTCTTT. This translates into CASSARQGDTEAFF.

CDR3 sequence: CASRSGRNSYNEQFF. In nucleotides, the CDR3 is TGTGCCAGCAGAAGCGGGAGGAACTCCTACAATGAGCAGTTCTTC. The V gene is TRBV6-5, the J gene TRBJ2-1; 9 nucleotides align to TRBD2. CDR1 is MNHEY, CDR2 SVGAGI, per germline. With V trimmed by 6 bases and J by 0 bases, 3 bases remained unmatched. CDR3 size: 15 residues.

The CDR3 spells CASSRNSQGPNTEAFF. The CDR3 DNA reads TGTGCCAGCAGCAGAAACTCACAGGGGCCGAACACTGAAGCTTTCTTT. This chain links TRBV5-4 with TRBJ1-1; 7 bases match TRBD1. The CDR3 runs 16 residues. Germline CDR1 and CDR2: SGHNT and YYREEE (reference sequence). Germline trimming cut 4 bases from V and 1 base from J; bases unmatched to any gene: 10.

This clone was detected only once. The chain combines TRBV5-4 with TRBJ2-7; weak D call: TRBD1 (6 bases). The V and J ends lost 2 bases and 2 bases respectively, with 14 bases between them. Germline V gene sequence: CDR1 SGHNT, CDR2 YYREEE (reference sequence). The CDR3 length is 15 residues. The CDR3 sequence: CASSFGTSTTYEQYF. The CDR3 DNA sequence: TGTGCCAGCAGCTTCGGGACAAGTACTACCTACGAGCAGTACTTC.

This chain connects TRBV5-8 to TRBJ2-7, with D perhaps matching TRBD2 (5 bases). Germline V lookup: CDR1 SGHTS, CDR2 YDEGEE. V was pared by 4 bases and J by 3 bases, with 8 bases between. The CDR3 runs 12 residues. CDR3 sequence: CASSPEGYEQYF. The CDR3 bases are TGTGCCAGCAGCCCAGAGGGCTACGAGCAGTACTTC.

This clone was recorded only once. J is TRBJ2-7 and V is TRBV19, with 10 bases that match TRBD2. In germline, CDR1 is LNHDA, CDR2 SQIVND (reference sequence). J was trimmed by 7 bases and V by 3 bases; bases with no gene match: 15. The CDR3 covers 17 residues. The CDR3 DNA reads as TGTGCCAGTAGTATTTCCGCGCTAGCGGGAGCCATAGGAGAGCAGTACTTC. The encoded protein is CASSISALAGAIGEQYF. Combining the CDR3 with reference TRBV19 and TRBJ2-7 gives the whole variable domain DGGITQSPKYLFRKEGQNVTLSCEQNLNHDAMYWYRQDPGQGLRLIYYSQIVNDFQKGDIAEGYSVSREKKESFPLTVTSAQKNPTAFYLCASSISALAGAIGEQYFGPGTRLTVT.

The chain combines TRBV6-4 with TRBJ2-3, with D perhaps matching TRBD2 (6 bases). Germline assignment: CDR1 MRHNA and CDR2 SNTAGT. The CDR3 loop spans 16 amino acids. Trimming took 5 bases from V and 5 from J, leaving 20 bases between them. CDR3 loop: CASSFTPGGEIDTQYF. The DNA of the CDR3 is TGTGCCAGCAGTTTTACCCCCGGGGGAGAAATAGATACGCAGTATTTT.

V is TRBV5-1 and J is TRBJ1-1, with 7 bases that match TRBD1. The CDR3 is 13 amino acids. Germline trimming cut 5 bases from V and 7 bases from J; bases unmatched to any gene: 8. The germline V gene encodes CDR1 SGHRS and CDR2 YFSETQ. CDR3 sequence reads: CASSLQGRNEAFF. For the CDR3, the DNA is TGCGCCAGCAGTTTACAGGGGAGGAATGAAGCTTTCTTT.

The rearrangement joins TRBV27 to TRBJ2-1; 10 nucleotides align to TRBD1. The CDR3 is made up of 17 amino acids. V lost 4 bases and J lost 2; bases outside the gene matches: 8. CDR1 MNHEY and CDR2 SMNVEV come from the germline V gene (reference sequence). The chain's CDR3 is CASSSAWGTGAYNEQFF. The CDR3 DNA follows: TGTGCCAGCAGTTCGGCTTGGGGGACAGGGGCCTACAATGAGCAGTTCTTC.

The genes are TRBV5-1 and TRBJ1-2, with TRBD1 matching over 9 bases. This CDR3 is built from 13 residues. V trimming: 3 bases; J trimming: 7 bases; junction bases outside the gene matches: 4. CDR1 and CDR2 (germline): SGHRS, YFSETQ. CDR3: CASSSRTGVGYTF. The CDR3 bases are TGCGCCAGCAGCTCGCGGACAGGGGTTGGCTACACCTTC.

Only one count was recorded for this clone. V is TRBV6-6 and J is TRBJ1-4; TRBD1 is a possible D gene (6 bases). CDR1 is MNHNY, CDR2 SVGAGI, per germline (reference sequence). CDR3 length equals 15 residues. Trimming took 2 bases from V and 7 from J, leaving 14 bases between them. DNA of the CDR3: TGTGCCAGCAGTTACCGCGGGGGGGGCTTTGAAAAACTGTTTTTT. As protein: CASSYRGGGFEKLFF.

This chain connects TRBV21-1 to TRBJ2-7; the table's D call, TRBD1, has no DNA check behind it. TRBV21-1 is termed a pseudogene. The CDR3 is 16 residues long. CDR3 in amino acids: CASSKVNPGQLLQQYF. CDR3 DNA: TGTGCCAGCAGCAAAGTTAACCCGGGACAGTTATTGCAGCAGTACTTC.

This chain uses TRBV11-2 with TRBJ2-1; possibly TRBD1 for D (5 bases). Looked up from germline, CDR1 is SGHAT and CDR2 is FQNNGV. The CDR3 runs to 15 residues. Between the trimmed V and J ends, which lost 3 bases and 10 bases, there was a span of 19 bases. CDR3 sequence reads: CASSLSGFAVGEQFF. The CDR3 nucleotides read TGTGCCAGCAGCTTGTCAGGGTTCGCGGTGGGAGAGCAGTTCTTC.

The chain carries TRBV6-1 and TRBJ1-5, with 7 bases lining up with TRBD1. After removal of 7 bases from V and 5 bases from J, the junction contained 11 bases not matched to a gene. This CDR3 has 15 residues. Germline CDR1 MNHNS, CDR2 SASEGT. In DNA, the CDR3 is TGTGCCAGCATAGCTTCCCGGGACAGCTATCAGCCCCAGCATTTT. It translates to CASIASRDSYQPQHF.

The gene calls are TRBV9 and TRBJ2-3; TRBD2 matches 14 bases. From germline, CDR1 is SGDLS and CDR2 YYNGEE. V lost 4 bases and J lost 5; bases outside the gene matches: 3. This CDR3 has 15 residues. DNA of the CDR3: TGTGCCAGCAGCAAAGGACTAGCGGGAGGAGATACGCAGTATTTT. It encodes CASSKGLAGGDTQYF.

J is TRBJ2-5 and V is TRBV5-1, with 10 bases lining up with TRBD2. CDR1 and CDR2 (germline): SGHRS, YFSETQ. V lost 6 bases, J lost 2 bases, and 4 bases stayed unmatched. The CDR3 loop spans 14 amino acids. CDR3 sequence: CASTRTSGQETQYF. In DNA, the CDR3 is TGCGCCAGCACCAGGACTAGCGGACAAGAGACCCAGTACTTC.

This chain uses TRBV5-1 with TRBJ1-2; D call uncertain. The germline V and J ends were trimmed by 5 bases and 7 bases, with 18 bases remaining between them. This CDR3 spans 14 amino acids. Per germline, CDR1 SGHRS and CDR2 YFSETQ. CDR3 residues: CASSFGFSPVGYTF. The DNA of the CDR3 is TGCGCCAGCAGTTTCGGGTTTTCTCCGGTTGGCTACACCTTC. The entire variable domain, with the rest obtained from reference TRBV5-1 and TRBJ1-2, is as follows: KAGVTQTPRYLIKTRGQQVTLSCSPISGHRSVSWYQQTPGQGLQFLFEYFSETQRNKGNFPGRFSGRQFSNSRSEMNVSTLELGDSALYLCASSFGFSPVGYTFGSGTRLTVV.

A note on this clone: Other DNA variants within this sample encode the same CDR3. This chain links TRBV5-1 with TRBJ2-2; maybe TRBD1 (5 bases). There are 14 residues in the CDR3. V lost 4 bases and J 1 base, leaving 8 bases between the germline ends. Germline V gene lookup returns CDR1 SGHRS and CDR2 YFSETQ. The CDR3 spells CASSPGQNTGELFF. The DNA of the CDR3 is TGCGCCAGCAGCCCCGGACAGAACACCGGGGAGCTGTTTTTT.

The chain couples TRBV2 to TRBJ1-4; 10 bases map to TRBD1. Germline V lookup: CDR1 SNHLY, CDR2 FYNNEI. This CDR3 is built from 16 residues. With V trimmed by 6 bases and J by 8 bases, 12 bases remained unmatched. The CDR3 DNA reads TGTGCCAGCAGCCGCAACGGACAGGGGGGAGGGGAAAAACTGTTTTTT. Protein sequence: CASSRNGQGGGEKLFF. The variable domain in full, with the rest retrieved from reference TRBV2 and TRBJ1-4, is EPEVTQTPSHQVTQMGQEVILRCVPISNHLYFYWYRQILGQKVEFLVSFYNNEISEKSEIFDDQFSVERPDGSNFTLKIRSTKLEDSAMYFCASSRNGQGGGEKLFFGSGTQLSVL.

Here the CDR3 DNA reads TGTGCCAGCAGTGAACCCCTGGGCAGACCTTCTGACAATGAGCAGTTCTTC. As protein: CASSEPLGRPSDNEQFF. The rearrangement uses TRBV25-1 and TRBJ2-1; D gene uncertain. Looked up from germline, CDR1 is MGHDK and CDR2 is SYGVNS. This CDR3 is 17 amino acids long. Trimming took off 2 bases at V and 5 bases at J, with 19 bases between the two ends.

The chain combines TRBV20-1 with TRBJ2-5, with no clear D. Germline CDR1 and CDR2: DFQATT and SNEGSKA (reference sequence). The ends were cut back, 6 bases at V and 1 base at J, with 6 bases in the middle. CDR3 length: 11 residues. For the CDR3, the DNA is TGCAGTGCGACAATCCAAGAGACCCAGTACTTC. Translated, it gives CSATIQETQYF.

The gene calls are TRBV28 and TRBJ2-1, with 14 bases that match TRBD2. The CDR3 contains 18 residues. V was clipped by 5 bases and J by 2 bases; unmatched bases: 8. Per the germline V gene, CDR1 is MDHEN and CDR2 is SYDVKM. The CDR3 here is CASSLTGLAGVPYNEQFF. Written as DNA, the CDR3 is TGTGCCAGCAGTCTCACGGGACTAGCGGGAGTTCCCTACAATGAGCAGTTCTTC.

This clone was seen a handful of times. V gene TRBV5-6 combines with J gene TRBJ2-7; 12 bases match TRBD2. The CDR3 covers 17 residues. The V gene's germline CDR1 is SGHDT and CDR2 YYEEEE. Trimming took 0 bases from V and 0 from J; bases not matched to a gene: 4. This CDR3 is CASSLGVGLAGSYEQYF. The CDR3 DNA reads TGTGCCAGCAGCTTGGGGGTGGGACTAGCGGGCTCCTACGAGCAGTACTTC.

CDR3 bases: TGTGCCAGCAGTTATCAGGGTCCCGGCAATCAGCCCCAGCATTTT. Amino acid sequence: CASSYQGPGNQPQHF. The chain couples TRBV6-6 to TRBJ1-5; weak D call: TRBD1 (5 bases). V lost 3 bases to trimming and J lost 2 bases, with 11 bases between them. The CDR3 is 15 amino acids. CDR1 MNHNY and CDR2 SVGAGI come from the germline V gene (reference sequence).